The 3 T cell receptor beta chains presented below share a single source sample, sequenced in a study of neurological immune-mediated disorders. Each CDR3 protein is one row after TCRdb ran MiXCR on the 5' RACE reads. The data hold around 29,000 distinct CDR3 sequences, with 9% to 13% observed a single time. Sequencing was performed on PBMCs. The receptor set was obtained from a woman aged 60 to 75 in good health.

This clonotype was seen repeatedly, ten times or more. The chain is built from TRBV20-1 and TRBJ1-5, with TRBD1 as a possible D gene (5 bases). The CDR3 runs to 16 residues. The V gene lost 2 bases and the J gene lost 2 bases, with 16 bases spanning the gap. Looked up from germline, CDR1 is DFQATT and CDR2 is SNEGSKA (reference sequence). The CDR3 region has the DNA TGCAGTGCTAGAAGGAGAGGGGCGATCGGCAATCAGCCCCAGCATTTT. It yields the protein CSARRRGAIGNQPQHF.

This clonotype was detected ten times or more. V is TRBV7-2 and J is TRBJ2-3, with 8 bases fitting TRBD2. V lost 2 bases and J lost 1; bases outside the gene matches: 5. The CDR3 extends over 16 amino acids. CDR1 and CDR2 (germline): SGHTA, FQGNSA. The CDR3 reads CASSLRSGGGTDTQYF. As DNA, the CDR3 is TGTGCCAGCAGCTTACGGTCGGGGGGGGGCACAGATACGCAGTATTTT.

There are many counts of this clonotype. The CDR3 DNA is TGTGCCAGCAGCGACCAGAGCCCTGAAGCTTTCTTT. Amino acid sequence: CASSDQSPEAFF. The V and J genes are TRBV5-6 and TRBJ1-1; D gene uncertain. Germline values: CDR1 SGHDT, CDR2 YYEEEE. V was clipped by 4 bases and J by 6 bases, with 10 bases between them. The CDR3 has 12 amino acids.